These 12 T cell receptor beta chains came from one sample sequenced in a study of T cells in Graves' hyperthyroidism and ophthalmopathy. What was amplified from RNA transcripts were TCR beta CDR3 regions. The TCR CDR3 first-round RT-PCR relied on the HTBI primer set. TCRdb redid the calling of the multiplex PCR reads with MiXCR, one entry per CDR3 protein. The sample consists of some 250,000 distinct CDR3 sequences, approximately 15% of them appearing once. The specimen was blood. Every receptor here comes from a woman aged 40 to 55 with Graves' hyperthyroidism that later progressed to Graves' ophthalmopathy.

Ten or more counts support this clonotype. The V gene is TRBV9, the J gene TRBJ2-3; D is possibly TRBD1 (6 bases). The CDR3 totals 15 residues. Trimming took off 0 bases at V and 1 base at J, with 9 bases between the two ends. Germline V gene lookup returns CDR1 SGDLS and CDR2 YYNGEE. The chain's CDR3 is CASSVAPGGTDTQYF. The CDR3 DNA reads as TGTGCCAGCAGCGTAGCTCCAGGGGGCACAGATACGCAGTATTTT.

Many counts were recorded for this clonotype. The chain carries TRBV7-6 and TRBJ2-1; TRBD2 matches 16 bases. The germline V gene has CDR1 SGHVS and CDR2 FNYEAQ. V was clipped by 6 bases and J by 7 bases; unmatched bases: 21. CDR3 length: 21 residues. The CDR3 DNA sequence: TGTGCCAGCAGACACCGGGCCTCGGGACTAGCGGGAGGGCCCCGCCCAAATGAGCAGTTCTTC. This sequence encodes CASRHRASGLAGGPRPNEQFF.

This clonotype was detected many times. The chain employs TRBV6-2 or TRBV6-3 and TRBJ1-1; maybe TRBD1 (5 bases). The V gene's germline CDR1 is MNHEY and CDR2 SVGEGT. The germline V and J ends were trimmed by 6 bases and 0 bases, with 17 bases remaining between them. The CDR3 is 16 residues long. The DNA for the CDR3 is TGTGCCAGCAGCGGTTGGGGGGGGACTTTGAACACTGAAGCTTTCTTT. Protein product: CASSGWGGTLNTEAFF.

A few counts support this clonotype. V is TRBV10-1 and J is TRBJ2-2; D is ambiguous. CDR1 and CDR2 (germline): WNHNN, SYGVQD (reference sequence). Trimming stripped 8 bases from V and 4 bases from J, with 14 bases between. The CDR3 has 14 residues. The CDR3 is CASQLNHGTGELFF. The DNA of the CDR3 is TGCGCCAGCCAGTTGAATCACGGCACCGGGGAGCTGTTTTTT.

At least ten counts were recorded for this clonotype. Here the CDR3 DNA reads TGTGCCAGCAGTAAAGGGGGCCCGAGAATAGAAACCCAGTACTTC. Residues: CASSKGGPRIETQYF. The chain has TRBV2 and TRBJ2-5; 7 nucleotides line up with TRBD1. V trimming: 5 bases; J trimming: 8 bases; junction bases outside the gene matches: 14. CDR3 size: 15 residues. Germline V gives CDR1 SNHLY, CDR2 FYNNEI.

Ten or more counts support this clonotype. V usage is TRBV27 and J usage is TRBJ1-6; no definite D call. Per the germline V gene, CDR1 is MNHEY and CDR2 is SMNVEV (reference sequence). This CDR3 has 13 amino acids. V was cut by 6 bases and J by 6 bases, with 9 bases left in between. This chain's CDR3 is CASRTYGNSPLHF. CDR3 DNA sequence: TGTGCCAGCAGGACGTATGGTAATTCACCCCTCCACTTT.

The sample holds many counts of this clonotype. The chain links TRBV28 to TRBJ2-2; D possibly corresponds to TRBD2 (6 bases). Trimming stripped 7 bases from V and 8 bases from J, with 20 bases between. The CDR3 spans 15 residues. Germline CDR1 MDHEN, CDR2 SYDVKM. CDR3 coding DNA: TGTGCCAGCATCACGCCCTCCGGGAGAGCAGGGGAGCTGTTTTTT. The encoded protein is CASITPSGRAGELFF.

This clonotype was recorded a few times. The chain uses TRBV20-1 and TRBJ2-3; 13 positions agree with TRBD2. The CDR3 has 15 residues. Germline CDR1 is DFQATT and CDR2 is SNEGSKA (reference sequence). Trimming removed 6 bases from V and 2 bases from J; junction bases left unmatched: 5. Here the CDR3 DNA reads TGCAGTGCCCCGGGACTAGCGGGAACCACAGATACGCAGTATTTT. Protein: CSAPGLAGTTDTQYF.

In this sample, this clonotype turned up many times. This chain uses TRBV5-5 with TRBJ2-5; 9 bases align to TRBD1. Germline V lookup: CDR1 SGHKS, CDR2 YYEKEE (reference sequence). Trimming at V came to 3 bases and at J to 3 bases, leaving 9 bases not matched to a gene. CDR3 length: 16 residues. CDR3 bases: TGTGCCAGCAGCTCGGGACAGGGAAGGAGGGAAGAGACCCAGTACTTC. Amino acid sequence: CASSSGQGRREETQYF.

This clonotype was detected many times. The chain uses TRBV7-9 and TRBJ2-1, with TRBD2 matching over 8 bases. This CDR3 comprises 12 residues. Germline CDR1 SEHNR, CDR2 FQNEAQ (reference sequence). J was trimmed by 8 bases and V by 5 bases; bases with no gene match: 2. The CDR3 coding sequence is TGTGCCAGCAGCCCTAGCGGGTATGAGCAGTTCTTC. Translating it yields CASSPSGYEQFF.

This clonotype occurred many times. V gene TRBV28 combines with J gene TRBJ1-3; the match to TRBD1 covers 10 bases. V lost 4 bases, J lost 2 bases, and 5 bases stayed unmatched. The CDR3 is 16 amino acids. CDR1 is MDHEN, CDR2 SYDVKM, per germline. The DNA for the CDR3 is TGTGCCAGCAGTTACCCCGGGACAGGGGCTGGAAACACCATATATTTT. Translating it yields CASSYPGTGAGNTIYF.

V is TRBV4-1 and J is TRBJ2-6; tentatively, D is TRBD1 (6 bases). Germline CDR1 is MGHRA and CDR2 is YSYEKL. The CDR3 spans 19 residues. V was clipped by 6 bases and J by 1 base, with 22 bases between them. The CDR3 bases are TGCGCCAGCAGTCATTCCCTGGACAGTTTCAGATCTGGGGCCAACGTCCTGACTTTC. This gives the protein CASSHSLDSFRSGANVLTF.